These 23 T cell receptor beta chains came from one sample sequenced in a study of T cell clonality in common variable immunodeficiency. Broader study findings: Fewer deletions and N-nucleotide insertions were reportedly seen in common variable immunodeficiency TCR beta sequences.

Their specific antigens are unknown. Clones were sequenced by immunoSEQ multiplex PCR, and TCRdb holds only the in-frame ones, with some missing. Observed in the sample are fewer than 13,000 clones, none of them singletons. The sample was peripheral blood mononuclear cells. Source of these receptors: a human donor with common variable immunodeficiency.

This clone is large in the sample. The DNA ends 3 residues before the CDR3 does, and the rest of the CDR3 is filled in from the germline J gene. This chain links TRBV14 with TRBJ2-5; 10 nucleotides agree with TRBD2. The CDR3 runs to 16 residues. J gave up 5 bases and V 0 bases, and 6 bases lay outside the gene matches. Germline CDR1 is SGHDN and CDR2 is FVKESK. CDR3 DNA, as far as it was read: TGTGCCAGCAGCCAAGACCCTAGCGGGAGATCGGAGACC. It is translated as CASSQDPSGRSET. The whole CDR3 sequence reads CASSQDPSGRSETQYF.

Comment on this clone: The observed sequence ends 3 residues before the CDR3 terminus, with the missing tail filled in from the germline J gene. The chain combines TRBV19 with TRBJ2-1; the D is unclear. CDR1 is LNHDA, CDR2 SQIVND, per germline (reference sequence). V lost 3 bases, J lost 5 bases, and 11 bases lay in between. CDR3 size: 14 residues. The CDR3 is CASSMIRSNNEQFF. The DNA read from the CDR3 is TGTGCCAGTAGTATGATCCGGTCTAACAATGAG.

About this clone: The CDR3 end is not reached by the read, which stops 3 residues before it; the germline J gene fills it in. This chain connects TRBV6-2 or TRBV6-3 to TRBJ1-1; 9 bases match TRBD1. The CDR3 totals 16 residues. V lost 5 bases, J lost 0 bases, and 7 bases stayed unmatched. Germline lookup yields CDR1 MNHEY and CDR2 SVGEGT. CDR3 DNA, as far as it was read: TGTGCCAGCAGTGACGGGACAGGGTTCCTGAACACTGAA. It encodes CASSDGTGFLNTE. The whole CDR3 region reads CASSDGTGFLNTEAFF.

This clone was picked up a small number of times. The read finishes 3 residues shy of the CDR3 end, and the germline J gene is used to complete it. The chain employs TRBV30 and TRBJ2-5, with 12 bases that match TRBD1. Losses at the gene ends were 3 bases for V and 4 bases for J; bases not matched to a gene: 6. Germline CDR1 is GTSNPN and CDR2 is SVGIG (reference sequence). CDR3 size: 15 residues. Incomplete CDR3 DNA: TGTGCCTGGAGCGCGGGACAGGGGGCTCGAGAGACC. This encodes CAWSAGQGARET. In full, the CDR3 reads CAWSAGQGARETQYF.

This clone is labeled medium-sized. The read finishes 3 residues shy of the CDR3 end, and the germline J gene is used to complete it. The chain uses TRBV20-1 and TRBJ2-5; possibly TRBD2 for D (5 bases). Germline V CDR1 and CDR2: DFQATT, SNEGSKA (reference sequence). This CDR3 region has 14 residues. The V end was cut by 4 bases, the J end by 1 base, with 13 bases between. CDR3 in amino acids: CSANHGGLQETQYF. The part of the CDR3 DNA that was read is TGCAGTGCTAACCATGGCGGGCTCCAAGAGACC.

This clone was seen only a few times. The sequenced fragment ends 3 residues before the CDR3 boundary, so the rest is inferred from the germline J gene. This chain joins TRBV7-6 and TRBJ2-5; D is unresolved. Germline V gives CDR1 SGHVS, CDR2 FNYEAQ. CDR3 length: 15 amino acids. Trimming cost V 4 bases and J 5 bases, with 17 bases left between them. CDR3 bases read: TGTGCCAGCAGCTGGTTTGTAGGGCTCGGTGAGACC. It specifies CASSWFVGLGET. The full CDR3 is CASSWFVGLGETQYF.

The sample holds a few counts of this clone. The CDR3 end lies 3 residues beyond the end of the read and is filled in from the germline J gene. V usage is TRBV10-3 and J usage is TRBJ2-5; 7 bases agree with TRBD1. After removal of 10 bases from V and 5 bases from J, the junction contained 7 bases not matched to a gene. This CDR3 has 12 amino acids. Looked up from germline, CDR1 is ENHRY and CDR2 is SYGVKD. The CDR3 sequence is CATRQGLETQYF. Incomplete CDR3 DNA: TGTGCCACGCGACAGGGATTGGAGACC.

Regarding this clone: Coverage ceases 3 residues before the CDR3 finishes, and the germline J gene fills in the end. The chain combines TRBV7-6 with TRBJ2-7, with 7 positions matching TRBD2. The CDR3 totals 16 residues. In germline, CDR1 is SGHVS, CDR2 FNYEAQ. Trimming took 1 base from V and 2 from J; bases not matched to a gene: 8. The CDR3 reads CASSLVLSGATYEQYF. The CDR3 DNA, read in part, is TGTGCCAGCAGCTTAGTTCTCAGCGGGGCCACCTACGAG. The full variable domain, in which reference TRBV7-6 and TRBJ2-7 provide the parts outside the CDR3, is GAGVSQSPRYKVTKRGQDVALRCDPISGHVSLYWYRQALGQGPEFLTYFNYEAQQDKSGLPNDRFSAERPEGSISTLTIQRTEQRDSAMYRCASSLVLSGATYEQYFGPGTRLTVT.

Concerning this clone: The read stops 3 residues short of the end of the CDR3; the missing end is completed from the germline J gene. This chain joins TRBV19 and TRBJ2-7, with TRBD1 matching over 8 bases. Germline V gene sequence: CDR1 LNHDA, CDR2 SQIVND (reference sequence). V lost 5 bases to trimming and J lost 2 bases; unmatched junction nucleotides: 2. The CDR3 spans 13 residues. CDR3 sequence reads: CASSRQGPYEQYF. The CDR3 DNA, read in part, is TGTGCCAGTAGTCGACAGGGGCCCTACGAG.

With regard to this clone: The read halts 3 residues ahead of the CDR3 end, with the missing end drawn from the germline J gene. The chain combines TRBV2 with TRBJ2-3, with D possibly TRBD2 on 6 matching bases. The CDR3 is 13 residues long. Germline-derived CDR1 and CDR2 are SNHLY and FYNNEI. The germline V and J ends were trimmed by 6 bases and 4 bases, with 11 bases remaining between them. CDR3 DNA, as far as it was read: TGTGCCAGCAGCGGGAGCGGCGCAGATACG. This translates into CASSGSGADT. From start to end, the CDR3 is CASSGSGADTQYF.

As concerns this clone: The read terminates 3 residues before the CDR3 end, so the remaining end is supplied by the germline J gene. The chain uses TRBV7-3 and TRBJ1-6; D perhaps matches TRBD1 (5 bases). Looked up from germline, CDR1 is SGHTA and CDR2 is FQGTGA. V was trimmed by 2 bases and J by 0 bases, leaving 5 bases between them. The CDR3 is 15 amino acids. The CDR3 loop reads CASSLDSSYNSPLHF. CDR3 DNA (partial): TGTGCCAGCAGCTTAGACAGCTCCTATAATTCACCC.

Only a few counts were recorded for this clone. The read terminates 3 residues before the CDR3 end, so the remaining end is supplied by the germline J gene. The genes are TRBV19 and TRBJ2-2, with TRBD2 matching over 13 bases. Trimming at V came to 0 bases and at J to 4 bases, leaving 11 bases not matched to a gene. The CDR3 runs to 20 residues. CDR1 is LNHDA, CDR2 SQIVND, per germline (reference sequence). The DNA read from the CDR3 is TGTGCCAGTAGTATAGAATCGGGACTAGCGGGAAGAGTGGGCACCGGGGAG. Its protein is CASSIESGLAGRVGTGE. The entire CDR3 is CASSIESGLAGRVGTGELFF.

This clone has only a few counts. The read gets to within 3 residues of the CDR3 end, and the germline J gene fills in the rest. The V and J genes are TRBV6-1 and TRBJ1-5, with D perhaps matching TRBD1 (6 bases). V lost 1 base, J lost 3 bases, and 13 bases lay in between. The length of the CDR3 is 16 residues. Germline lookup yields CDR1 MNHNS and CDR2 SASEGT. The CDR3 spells CASSEDGRGPNQPQHF. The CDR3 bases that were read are TGTGCCAGCAGTGAAGATGGCAGGGGACCCAATCAGCCC.

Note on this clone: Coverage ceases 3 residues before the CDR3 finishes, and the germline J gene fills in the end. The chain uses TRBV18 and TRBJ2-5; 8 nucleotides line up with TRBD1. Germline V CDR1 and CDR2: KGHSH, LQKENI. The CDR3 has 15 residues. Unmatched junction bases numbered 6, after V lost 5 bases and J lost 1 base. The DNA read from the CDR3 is TGTGCCAGCTCAGCCGGGACAGGTTCCCAAGAGACC. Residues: CASSAGTGSQET. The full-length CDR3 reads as CASSAGTGSQETQYF.

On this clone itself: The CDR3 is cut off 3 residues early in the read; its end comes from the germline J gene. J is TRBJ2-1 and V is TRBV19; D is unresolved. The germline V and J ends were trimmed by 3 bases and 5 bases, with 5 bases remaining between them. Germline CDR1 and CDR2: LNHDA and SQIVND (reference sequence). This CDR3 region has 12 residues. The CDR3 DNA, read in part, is TGTGCCAGTAGTATGGGCCACAATGAG. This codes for CASSMGHNE. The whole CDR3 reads CASSMGHNEQFF. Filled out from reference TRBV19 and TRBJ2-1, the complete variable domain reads DGGITQSPKYLFRKEGQNVTLSCEQNLNHDAMYWYRQDPGQGLRLIYYSQIVNDFQKGDIAEGYSVSREKKESFPLTVTSAQKNPTAFYLCASSMGHNEQFFGPGTRLTVL.

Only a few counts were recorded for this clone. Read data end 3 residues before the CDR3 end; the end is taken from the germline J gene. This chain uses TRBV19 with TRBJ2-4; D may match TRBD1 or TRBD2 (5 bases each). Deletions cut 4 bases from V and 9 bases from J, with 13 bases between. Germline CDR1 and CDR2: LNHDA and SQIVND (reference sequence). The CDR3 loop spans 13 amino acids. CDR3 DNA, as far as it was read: TGTGCCAGTAGTACCGGACAAGGAGGCATT. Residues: CASSTGQGGI. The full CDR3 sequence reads CASSTGQGGIQYF.

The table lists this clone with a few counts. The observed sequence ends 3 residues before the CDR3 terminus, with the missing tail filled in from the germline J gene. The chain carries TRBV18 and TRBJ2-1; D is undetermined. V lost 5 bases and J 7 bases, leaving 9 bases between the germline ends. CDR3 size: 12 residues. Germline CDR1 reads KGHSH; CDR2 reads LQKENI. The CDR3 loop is CASSNRVNEQFF. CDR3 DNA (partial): TGTGCCAGCTCAAATAGGGTAAATGAG.

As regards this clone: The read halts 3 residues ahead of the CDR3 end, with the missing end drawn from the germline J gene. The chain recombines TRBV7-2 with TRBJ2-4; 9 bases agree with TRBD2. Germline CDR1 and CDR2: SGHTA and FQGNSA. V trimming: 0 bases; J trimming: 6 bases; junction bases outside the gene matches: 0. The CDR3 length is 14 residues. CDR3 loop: CASSLALAGNIQYF. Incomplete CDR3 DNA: TGTGCCAGCAGCTTAGCACTAGCGGGAAACATT.

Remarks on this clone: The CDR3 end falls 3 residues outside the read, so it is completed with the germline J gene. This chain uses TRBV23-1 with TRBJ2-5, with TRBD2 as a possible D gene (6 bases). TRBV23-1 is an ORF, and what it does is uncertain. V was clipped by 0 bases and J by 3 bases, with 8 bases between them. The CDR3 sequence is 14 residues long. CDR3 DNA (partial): TGCGCCAGCAGTCAATCCCCGGGGGAAGAGACC. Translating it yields CASSQSPGEET. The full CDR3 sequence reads CASSQSPGEETQYF.

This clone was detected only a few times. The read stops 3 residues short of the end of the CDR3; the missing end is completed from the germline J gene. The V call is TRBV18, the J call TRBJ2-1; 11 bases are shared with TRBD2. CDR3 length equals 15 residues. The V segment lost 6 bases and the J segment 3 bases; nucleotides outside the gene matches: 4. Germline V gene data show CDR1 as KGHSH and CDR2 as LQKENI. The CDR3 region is CASSPLAGGYNEQFF. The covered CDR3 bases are TGTGCCAGCTCGCCTCTAGCGGGAGGCTACAATGAG.

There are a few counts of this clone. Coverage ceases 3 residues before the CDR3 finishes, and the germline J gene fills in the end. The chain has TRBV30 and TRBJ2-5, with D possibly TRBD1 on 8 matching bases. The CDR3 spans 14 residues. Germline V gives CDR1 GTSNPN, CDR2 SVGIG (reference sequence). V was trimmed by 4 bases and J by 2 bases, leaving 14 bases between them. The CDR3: CAWNRGGAQETQYF. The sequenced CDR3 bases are TGTGCCTGGAACAGGGGGGGGGCACAAGAGACC.

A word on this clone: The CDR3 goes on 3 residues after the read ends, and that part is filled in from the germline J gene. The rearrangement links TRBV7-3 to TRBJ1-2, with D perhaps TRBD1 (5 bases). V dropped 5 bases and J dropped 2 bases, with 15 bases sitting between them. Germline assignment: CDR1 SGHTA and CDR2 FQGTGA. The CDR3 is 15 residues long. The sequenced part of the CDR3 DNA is TGTGCCAGCAGCCCCCTGCCAGGGTTCAACTATGGC. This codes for CASSPLPGFNYG. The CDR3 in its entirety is CASSPLPGFNYGYTF. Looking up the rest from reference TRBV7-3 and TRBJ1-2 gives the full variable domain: GAGVSQTPSNKVTEKGKYVELRCDPISGHTALYWYRQSLGQGPEFLIYFQGTGAADDSGLPNDRFFAVRPEGSVSTLKIQRTERGDSAVYLCASSPLPGFNYGYTFGSGTRLTVV.

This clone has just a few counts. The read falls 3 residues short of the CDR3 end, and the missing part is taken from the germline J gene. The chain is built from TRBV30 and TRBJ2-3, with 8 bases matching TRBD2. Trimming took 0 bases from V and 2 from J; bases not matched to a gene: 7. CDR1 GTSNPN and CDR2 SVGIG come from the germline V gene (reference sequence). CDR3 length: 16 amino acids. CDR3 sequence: CAWSVDGRGLTDTQYF. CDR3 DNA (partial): TGTGCCTGGAGTGTAGACGGGAGGGGCCTCACAGATACG.